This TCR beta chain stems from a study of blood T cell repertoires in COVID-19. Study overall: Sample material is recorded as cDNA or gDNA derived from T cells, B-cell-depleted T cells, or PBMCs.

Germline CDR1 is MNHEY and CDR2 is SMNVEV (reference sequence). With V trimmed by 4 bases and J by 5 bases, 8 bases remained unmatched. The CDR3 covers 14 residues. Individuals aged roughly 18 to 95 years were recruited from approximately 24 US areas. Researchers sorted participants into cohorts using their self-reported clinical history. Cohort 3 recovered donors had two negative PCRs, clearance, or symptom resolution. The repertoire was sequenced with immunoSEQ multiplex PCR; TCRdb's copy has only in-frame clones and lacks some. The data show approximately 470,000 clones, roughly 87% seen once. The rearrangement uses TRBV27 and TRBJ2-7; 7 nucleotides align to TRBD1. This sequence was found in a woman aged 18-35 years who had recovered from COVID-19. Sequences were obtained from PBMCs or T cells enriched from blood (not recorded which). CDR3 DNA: TGTGCCAGCAGTTCCTACACGACAGGGAACGAGCAGTACTTC. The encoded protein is CASSSYTTGNEQYF.